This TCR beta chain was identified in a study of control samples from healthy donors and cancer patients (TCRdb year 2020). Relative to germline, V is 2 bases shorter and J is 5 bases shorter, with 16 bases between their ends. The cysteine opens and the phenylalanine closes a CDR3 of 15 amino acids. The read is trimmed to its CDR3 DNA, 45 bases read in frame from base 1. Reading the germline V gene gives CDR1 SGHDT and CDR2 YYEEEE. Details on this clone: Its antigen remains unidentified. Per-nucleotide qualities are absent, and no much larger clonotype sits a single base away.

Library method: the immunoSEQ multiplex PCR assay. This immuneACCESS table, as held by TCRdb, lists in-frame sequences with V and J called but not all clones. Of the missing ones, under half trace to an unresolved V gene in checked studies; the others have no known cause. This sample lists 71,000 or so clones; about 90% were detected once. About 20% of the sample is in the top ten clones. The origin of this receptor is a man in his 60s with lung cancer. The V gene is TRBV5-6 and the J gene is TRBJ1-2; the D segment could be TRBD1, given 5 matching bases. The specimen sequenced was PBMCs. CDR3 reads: CASSLMKAGSYGYTF. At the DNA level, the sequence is TGTGCCAGCAGCTTAATGAAAGCAGGGAGTTATGGCTACACCTTC.